This passage covers 9 T cell receptor beta chains from one sample sequenced in a study of control samples from healthy donors and cancer patients. Repertoires were generated with immunoSEQ multiplex PCR, while TCRdb's copy carries only in-frame clones and drops some. The sample has fewer than 200,000 clones, around nine tenths seen once; the top ten hold about 1.4%. Sequencing was done on a sample of blood. Receptors were obtained from a man in his thirties or forties in good health.

This chain uses TRBV18 with TRBJ2-3; D possibly corresponds to TRBD2 (6 bases). The CDR3 has 15 residues. Germline loops: CDR1 KGHSH, CDR2 LQKENI. With 2 bases removed from V and 2 bases from J, the gap between germline ends came to 11 bases. CDR3 residues: CASSPWDFNTDTQYF. The CDR3, as DNA: TGTGCCAGCTCACCATGGGACTTCAACACAGATACGCAGTATTTT. Looking up the rest from reference TRBV18 and TRBJ2-3 gives the full variable domain: NAGVMQNPRHLVRRRGQEARLRCSPMKGHSHVYWYRQLPEEGLKFMVYLQKENIIDESGMPKERFSAEFPKEGPSILRIQQVVRGDSAAYFCASSPWDFNTDTQYFGPGTRLTVL.

This rearrangement joins TRBV11-2 to TRBJ1-2, with TRBD1 matching 8 bases. There are 14 residues in the CDR3. The germline CDR1 and CDR2 sequences are SGHAT and FQNNGV. V lost 5 bases and J lost 4; bases outside the gene matches: 6. The CDR3 loop is CASSPQDRVYGYTF. CDR3 DNA sequence: TGTGCCAGCAGCCCCCAGGACAGGGTCTATGGCTACACCTTC.

The chain recombines TRBV5-4 with TRBJ2-5; perhaps TRBD1 as D (6 bases). The CDR3 totals 19 residues. The V and J ends lost 0 bases and 5 bases respectively, with 26 bases between them. Germline CDR1 reads SGHNT; CDR2 reads YYREEE (reference sequence). The CDR3 sequence: CASSLVAQGHSPGGETQYF. CDR3 DNA: TGTGCCAGCAGCTTGGTCGCCCAGGGGCACAGTCCGGGTGGGGAGACCCAGTACTTC. The full variable domain, with the rest looked up from reference TRBV5-4 and TRBJ2-5, is ETGVTQSPTHLIKTRGQQVTLRCSSQSGHNTVSWYQQALGQGPQFIFQYYREEENGRGNFPPRFSGLQFPNYSSELNVNALELDDSALYLCASSLVAQGHSPGGETQYFGPGTRLLVL.

This sequence joins TRBV28 and TRBJ2-1, with TRBD2 matching over 8 bases. Losses at the gene ends were 8 bases for V and 7 bases for J; bases not matched to a gene: 4. Germline V gene data show CDR1 as MDHEN and CDR2 as SYDVKM. The CDR3 is 12 residues long. CDR3 bases: TGTGCCAGCCGGGGGGGAGGAAATGAGCAGTTCTTC. Translation: CASRGGGNEQFF.

The chain couples TRBV18 to TRBJ2-7; TRBD2 matches 8 bases. Germline CDR1 KGHSH, CDR2 LQKENI. The CDR3 sequence is 15 residues long. With 2 bases clipped from V and 2 bases from J, the junction kept 5 bases outside the gene matches. This CDR3 reads CASSPISGATYEQYF. CDR3 nucleotide sequence: TGTGCCAGCTCACCAATTAGCGGGGCAACCTACGAGCAGTACTTC.

CDR3: CSVGGQGGRSGYTF. The CDR3 DNA follows: TGCAGCGTTGGGGGACAGGGGGGCCGCTCTGGCTACACCTTC. This chain links TRBV29-1 with TRBJ1-2; 11 bases map to TRBD1. The trim removed 4 bases at V and 7 bases at J, leaving 8 bases unmatched. This CDR3 comprises 14 residues. Germline CDR1 and CDR2: SQVTM and ANQGSEA.

The rearrangement joins TRBV11-2 to TRBJ2-3; the D gene is possibly TRBD2 (8 bases). Trimming shortened V by 2 bases and J by 2 bases, and 14 bases separated the two germline ends. CDR3 length: 16 residues. Looked up from germline, CDR1 is SGHAT and CDR2 is FQNNGV. The CDR3 nucleotides are TGTGCCAGCAGCTTAAGGGGGCGGGGGGCCACAGATACGCAGTATTTT. Its translation is CASSLRGRGATDTQYF.

The genes are TRBV30 and TRBJ1-3; D remains ambiguous. This CDR3 contains 13 residues. The germline V gene encodes CDR1 GTSNPN and CDR2 SVGIG (reference sequence). V dropped 2 bases and J dropped 4 bases, with 9 bases sitting between them. This chain's CDR3 is CAWSSGGGNTIYF. CDR3 sequence (DNA): TGTGCCTGGAGTAGCGGTGGCGGAAACACCATATATTTT.

This chain links TRBV28 with TRBJ1-5, with a weak D call TRBD1 (6 bases). CDR3 length equals 16 residues. V was shortened by 5 bases and J by 3 bases, with 17 bases between the two germline ends. Germline loops: CDR1 MDHEN, CDR2 SYDVKM. CDR3 DNA sequence: TGTGCCAGCAGTACCGGACAGTTACAATTCAATCAGCCCCAGCATTTT. Amino acid sequence: CASSTGQLQFNQPQHF.